This T cell receptor beta chain emerged from a study of blood T cell repertoires in COVID-19. The overall study: COVID-19 samples, acute and convalescent, were from the United States, Italy and Spain.

Per the study methods: Scientists estimated how many nucleated cells there were by amplifying reference gene primers. Only in-frame clones appear in the TCRdb table, and some are missing; sequencing was by immunoSEQ multiplex PCR. The DNA was the basis for D and trimming; V, J and clone size are from that table. Of approximately 280,000 clones listed, 85% are singletons. Living in 24 US areas, the participants were between roughly 18 and 89 years of age. Trimming shortened V by 1 base and J by 2 bases, and 14 bases separated the two germline ends. The CDR3 is 16 amino acids. The V gene's germline CDR1 is SGHAT and CDR2 FQNNGV.

Sequencing was done on a sample of PBMCs or T cells enriched from blood (not recorded which). The clonotype comes from a woman aged 45-59 years who had recovered from COVID-19. This chain joins TRBV11-2 and TRBJ1-2; maybe TRBD1 (5 bases). As DNA, the CDR3 is TGTGCCAGCAGCTTAGGGAATTGGGGGGGGAACTATGGCTACACCTTC. Encoded protein: CASSLGNWGGNYGYTF. Full variable domain (missing parts from reference TRBV11-2 and TRBJ1-2): EAGVAQSPRYKIIEKRQSVAFWCNPISGHATLYWYQQILGQGPKLLIQFQNNGVVDDSQLPKDRFSAERLKGVDSTLKIQPAKLEDSAVYLCASSLGNWGGNYGYTFGSGTRLTVV.